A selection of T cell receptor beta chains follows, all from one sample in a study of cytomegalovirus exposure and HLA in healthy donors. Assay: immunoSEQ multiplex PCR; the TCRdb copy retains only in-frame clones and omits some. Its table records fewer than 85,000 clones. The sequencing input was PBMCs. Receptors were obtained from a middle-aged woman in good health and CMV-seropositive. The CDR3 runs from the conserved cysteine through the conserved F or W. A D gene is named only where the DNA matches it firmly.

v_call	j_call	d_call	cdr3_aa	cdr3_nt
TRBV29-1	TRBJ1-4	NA	CSVVTGLHDEKLFF	TGCAGCGTGGTGACAGGTTTACACGATGAAAAACTGTTTTTT
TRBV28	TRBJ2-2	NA	CASSLHPAEEDTGELFF	TGTGCCAGCAGTTTACACCCAGCGGAGGAGGACACCGGGGAGCTGTTTTTT
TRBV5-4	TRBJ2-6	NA	CASSPRANVLTF	TGTGCCAGCAGCCCCAGGGCCAACGTCCTGACTTTC
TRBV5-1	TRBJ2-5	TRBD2	CASSLALAGAQETQYF	TGCGCCAGCAGCTTGGCCCTAGCGGGGGCCCAAGAGACCCAGTACTTC
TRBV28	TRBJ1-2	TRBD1	CASSFLRTGDYGYTF	TGTGCCAGCAGTTTCCTCCGGACAGGGGACTATGGCTACACCTTC
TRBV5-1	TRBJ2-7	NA	CASSTLQGSTYEQYF	TGCGCCAGCAGCACCCTACAGGGTTCGACCTACGAGCAGTACTTC
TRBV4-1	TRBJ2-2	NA	CASSPLKVTANTGELFF	TGCGCCAGCAGCCCCCTGAAGGTGACAGCGAACACCGGGGAGCTGTTTTTT
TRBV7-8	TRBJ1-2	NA	CASSFGADYGYTF	TGTGCCAGCAGCTTTGGGGCAGATTATGGCTACACCTTC
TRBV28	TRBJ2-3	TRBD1	CATGQGAPDTQYF	TGTGCCACTGGACAGGGGGCCCCAGATACGCAGTATTTT
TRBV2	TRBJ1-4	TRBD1	CASSSGTGGAEKLFF	TGTGCCAGCAGTTCTGGGACAGGGGGCGCAGAAAAACTGTTTTTT
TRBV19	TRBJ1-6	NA	CASKRQTDNSPLHF	TGTGCCAGTAAGCGGCAGACTGATAATTCACCCCTCCACTTT
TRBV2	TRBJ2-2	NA	CASSVDRLANTGELFF	TGTGCCAGCAGTGTAGACAGGTTAGCGAACACCGGGGAGCTGTTTTTT
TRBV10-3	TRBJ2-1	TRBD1	CAITIDRGGNEQFF	TGTGCCATCACCATCGACAGGGGCGGTAATGAGCAGTTCTTC
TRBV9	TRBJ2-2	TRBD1	CASSLSFLMDRANTGELFF	TGTGCCAGCAGCTTATCCTTTCTTATGGACAGGGCGAACACCGGGGAGCTGTTTTTT
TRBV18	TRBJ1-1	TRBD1	CASSPRTTGGPNTEAFF	TGTGCCAGCTCACCACGGACTACAGGGGGGCCGAACACTGAAGCTTTCTTT
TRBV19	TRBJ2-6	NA	CASSPRGLARANVLTF	TGTGCCAGTAGTCCCCGGGGACTTGCTCGAGCCAACGTCCTGACTTTC
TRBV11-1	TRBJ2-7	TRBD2	CASSPGSGGIDSYEQYF	TGTGCCAGCAGTCCAGGTAGCGGGGGGATAGACTCCTACGAGCAGTACTTC
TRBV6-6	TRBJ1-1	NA	CASSYQGNTEAFF	TGTGCCAGCAGTTACCAGGGAAATACTGAAGCTTTCTTT
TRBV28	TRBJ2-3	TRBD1	CASSPNRGHTDTQYF	TGTGCCAGCAGTCCCAACAGGGGACACACAGATACGCAGTATTTT
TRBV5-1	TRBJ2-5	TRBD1	CASSEGQLQETQYF	TGCGCCAGCAGCGAGGGACAGCTACAAGAGACCCAGTACTTC
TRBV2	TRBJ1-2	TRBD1	CASSLDRGLNYGYTF	TGTGCCAGCAGCCTTGACAGGGGGCTTAACTATGGCTACACCTTC
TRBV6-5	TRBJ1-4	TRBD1	CASRENRGLEKLFF	TGTGCCAGCAGGGAGAACAGGGGCCTTGAAAAACTGTTTTTT
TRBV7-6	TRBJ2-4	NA	CASSSPDGEILKLAKNIQYF	TGTGCCAGCAGCTCGCCAGATGGAGAAATACTAAAACTAGCCAAAAACATTCAGTACTTC
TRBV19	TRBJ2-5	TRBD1	CASSIAGTVGETQYF	TGTGCCAGTAGTATAGCAGGGACAGTCGGAGAGACCCAGTACTTC
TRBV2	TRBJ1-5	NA	CASRATSPDQPQHF	TGTGCCAGCAGAGCTACTAGTCCTGATCAGCCCCAGCATTTT
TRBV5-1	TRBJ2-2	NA	CASIHEPGSINTGELFF	TGCGCCAGCATCCACGAGCCCGGGAGCATAAACACCGGGGAGCTGTTTTTT
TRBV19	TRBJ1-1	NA	CASSIGGNMNTEAFF	TGTGCCAGTAGTATAGGAGGGAACATGAACACTGAAGCTTTCTTT
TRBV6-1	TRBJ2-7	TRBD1	CASSEGTGDEQYF	TGTGCCAGCAGTGAGGGGACAGGTGACGAGCAGTACTTC
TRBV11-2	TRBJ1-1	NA	CASSLGLNLGGRTEAFF	TGTGCCAGCAGCTTAGGTCTTAACCTGGGGGGTCGCACTGAAGCTTTCTTT
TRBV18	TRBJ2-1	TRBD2	CASSPGRGSGLINEQFF	TGTGCCAGCTCACCAGGGCGCGGTAGCGGGTTAATCAATGAGCAGTTCTTC
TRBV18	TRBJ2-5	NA	CASSPRPQETQYF	TGTGCCAGCTCACCACGGCCTCAAGAGACCCAGTACTTC